This TCR beta chain was recorded in a study of immune cell composition in non-small cell lung cancer. Using immunoSEQ multiplex PCR, the repertoire was profiled, and TCRdb retains in-frame clones only, with some absent. The sample lists roughly 3,000 clones; 70% to 85% were seen once. This clone was recorded once. V gave up 4 bases and J gave up 4 bases; unmatched junction bases: 7. The length of the CDR3 is 16 residues. Germline lookup yields CDR1 LNHDA and CDR2 SQIVND (reference sequence). The V gene is TRBV19, the J gene TRBJ2-2; 9 bases fit TRBD1. Sequencing was performed on lung tumor tissue. The sequence came from a human donor with non-small cell lung cancer. The CDR3 DNA follows: TGTGCCAGTAGTAGTAGGACAGGGGTTGGCACCGGGGAGCTGTTTTTT. It is translated as CASSSRTGVGTGELFF.